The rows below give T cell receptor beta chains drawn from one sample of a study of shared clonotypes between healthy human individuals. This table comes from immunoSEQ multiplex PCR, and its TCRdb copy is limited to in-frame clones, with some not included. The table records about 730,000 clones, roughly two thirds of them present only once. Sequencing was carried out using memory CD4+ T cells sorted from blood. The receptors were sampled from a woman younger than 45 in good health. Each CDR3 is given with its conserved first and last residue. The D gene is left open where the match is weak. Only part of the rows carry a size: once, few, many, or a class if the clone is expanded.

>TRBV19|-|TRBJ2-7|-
CASSSKGGPYEQYF
TGTGCCAGTAGTAGCAAAGGAGGTCCCTACGAGCAGTACTTC
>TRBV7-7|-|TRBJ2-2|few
CASSLGRGGGELFF
TGTGCCAGCAGCTTAGGACGGGGAGGCGGGGAGCTGTTTTTT
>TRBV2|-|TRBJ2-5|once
CASSETLAYQETQYF
TGTGCCAGCAGTGAAACTCTAGCGTACCAAGAGACCCAGTACTTC
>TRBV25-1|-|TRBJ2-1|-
CASSDPESAPYNEQFF
TGTGCCAGCAGTGACCCTGAGTCAGCCCCCTACAATGAGCAGTTCTTC
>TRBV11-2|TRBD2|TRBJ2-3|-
CASSPLAGGTDTQYF
TGTGCCAGCAGCCCCTTAGCGGGAGGCACAGATACGCAGTATTTT
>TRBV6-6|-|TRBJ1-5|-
CASSPYRVDQPQHF
TGTGCCAGCAGCCCTTACAGGGTAGATCAGCCCCAGCATTTT
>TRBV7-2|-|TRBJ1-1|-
CASSPSIHTEAFF
TGTGCCAGCAGCCCTAGTATCCACACTGAAGCTTTCTTT
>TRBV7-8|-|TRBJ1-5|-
CASSTNPRGLDQPQHF
TGTGCCAGCAGCACCAACCCGCGGGGGCTGGATCAGCCCCAGCATTTT
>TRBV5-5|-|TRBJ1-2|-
CASSVGSGAGVTYGYTF
TGTGCCAGCAGCGTAGGGTCAGGGGCAGGGGTCACCTATGGCTACACCTTC
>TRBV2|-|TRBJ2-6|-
CASKQGSGANVLTF
TGTGCCAGCAAGCAGGGATCTGGGGCCAACGTCCTGACTTTC
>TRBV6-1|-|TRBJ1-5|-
CASRPRRSQPQHF
TGTGCCAGCAGGCCCCGGAGGAGTCAGCCCCAGCATTTT
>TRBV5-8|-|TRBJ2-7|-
CASSLERGGPSYEQYF
TGTGCCAGCAGCTTGGAACGTGGCGGTCCTTCCTACGAGCAGTACTTC
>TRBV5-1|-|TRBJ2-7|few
CASQNSGSSYEQYF
TGCGCCAGCCAGAATAGCGGAAGCTCCTACGAGCAGTACTTC
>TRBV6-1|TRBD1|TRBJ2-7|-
CASSSQGSGLEQYF
TGTGCCAGCAGTTCACAGGGGTCGGGGCTCGAGCAGTACTTC
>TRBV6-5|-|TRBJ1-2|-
CASAFRGGYTF
TGTGCCAGCGCATTCAGGGGCGGCTACACCTTC
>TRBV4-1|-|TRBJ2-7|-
CASSHDYEQYF
TGCGCCAGCAGCCACGACTACGAGCAGTACTTC
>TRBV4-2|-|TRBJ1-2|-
CASSHLKTDYGYTF
TGTGCCAGCAGCCACCTAAAAACCGACTATGGCTACACCTTC
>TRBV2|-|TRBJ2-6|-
CATQAGANVLTF
TGTGCCACCCAAGCTGGGGCCAACGTCCTGACTTTC
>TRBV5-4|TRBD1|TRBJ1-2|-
CASSPVDRVGGYTF
TGTGCCAGCAGCCCAGTGGACAGGGTCGGCGGCTACACCTTC
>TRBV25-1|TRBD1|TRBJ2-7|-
CASSVGQGKGEQYF
TGTGCCAGCAGTGTGGGACAGGGGAAGGGTGAGCAGTACTTC
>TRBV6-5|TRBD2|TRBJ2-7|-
CASGGLSGSFYEQYF
TGTGCCAGCGGCGGACTTAGCGGGAGTTTCTACGAGCAGTACTTC
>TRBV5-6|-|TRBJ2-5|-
CASSRAGGVHF
TGTGCCAGCAGTAGAGCAGGAGGGGTTCACTTC